This T cell receptor beta chain appears in the sequencing data of a study of blood T cells in healthy people across ages. Study-wide findings and caveats: TCR beta diversity was tightly associated with the proportion of naive T cells. With unsorted PBMCs, a conclusive comparison of naive versus antigen-experienced cells was not possible.

Germline V gives CDR1 SGHTA, CDR2 FQGNSA. The CDR3 loop spans 15 amino acids. The germline V and J ends were trimmed by 4 bases and 11 bases, with 20 bases remaining between them. This clonotype was counted a few times. Its antigen is unidentified. Sample-barcoded 5' priming and a J-beta primer mix drove a second PCR of 7 to 11 cycles. Tags on each cDNA molecule came from a template-switch adaptor with 12 random nucleotides. TCRdb reprocessed the 5' RACE reads via MiXCR and lists one record per CDR3 protein. The sample carries roughly 2 million distinct CDR3 sequences, roughly 50% recorded once. Source material: blood. The V gene is TRBV7-2, the J gene TRBJ1-4; D uncertain. The sequence came from a woman aged 40 to 50 in good health. The CDR3 DNA follows: TGTGCCAGCAGCTCGGACCCACCCCCCTCGGAGAAACTGTTTTTT. Amino acid sequence: CASSSDPPPSEKLFF.